This TCR beta chain came from a study of shared clonotypes between healthy human individuals. V lost 2 bases, J lost 2 bases, and 15 bases lay in between. In germline, CDR1 is SGHDN, CDR2 FVKESK. The length of the CDR3 is 16 residues. Method: immunoSEQ multiplex PCR; TCRdb's copy keeps in-frame clones and lacks some. Seen here are millions of clones, 93% observed once, and the top ten hold 0.39%. Findings and limits, study-wide: There were few donors, and this limited the genetic and exposure-history diversity represented. Clonotypes shared by all four donors outscored non-shared clonotypes in generation probability.

For this clone: Its antigen is still unknown.

The sequencing sample was made of naive CD4+ T cells from PBMCs. Subset reported: CD45RA+ positively selected. The chain links TRBV14 to TRBJ1-1; D gene unclear. The sequence was collected from a man younger than 30 in good health. Some clones in this sample may be carry-over from other donors' samples. The chain's CDR3 is CASSQRPGLGNTEAFF. Here the CDR3 DNA reads TGTGCCAGCAGCCAACGTCCGGGTTTGGGTAACACTGAAGCTTTCTTT.